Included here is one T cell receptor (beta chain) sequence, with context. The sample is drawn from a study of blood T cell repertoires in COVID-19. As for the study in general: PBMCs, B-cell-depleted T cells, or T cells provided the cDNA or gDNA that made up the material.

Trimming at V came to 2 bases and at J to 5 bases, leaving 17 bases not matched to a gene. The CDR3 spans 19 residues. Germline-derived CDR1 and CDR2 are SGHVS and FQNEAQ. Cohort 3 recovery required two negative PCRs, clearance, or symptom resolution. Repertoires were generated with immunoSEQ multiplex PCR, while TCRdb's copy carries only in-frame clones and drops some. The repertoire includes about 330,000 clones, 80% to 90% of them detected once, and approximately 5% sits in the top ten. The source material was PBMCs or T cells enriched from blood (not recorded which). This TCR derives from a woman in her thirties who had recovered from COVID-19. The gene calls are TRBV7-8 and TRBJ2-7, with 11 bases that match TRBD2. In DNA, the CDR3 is TGTGCCAGCAGCTTAACCGGGACAGCTAGCGGGGGGAAATATGACGAGCAGTACTTC. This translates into CASSLTGTASGGKYDEQYF.